The source of this TCR beta chain is a study of beta chain features in type 1 diabetes. Study at large: Patients did not differ from healthy donors in age, gender or cell yield. Overall study results and limits: The naive, central memory and Treg TCRB repertoires of patients appeared to be more similar to one another than those of healthy donors. Sequencing the cDNA could make cells with high TCR expression show up more than they should. Type 1 diabetes patients had moderately but significantly shorter TCRB CDR3s in all four CD4+ subsets.

As for this clone: Its antigen is currently unknown.

Sequenced material consisted of expressed TCRB transcripts (all of the isolated RNA was reverse transcribed). Repertoires were generated with immunoSEQ multiplex PCR, while TCRdb's copy carries only in-frame clones and drops some. The sample has 600,000 or so clones, 11% to 15% seen once. Cells sorted by CD45RO/CCR7/CD25/CD127/CD95/CD27 comprised CD4+ naive, central memory, regulatory and stem cell-like memory cells. The CDR3 totals 17 residues. Germline CDR1 SGHAT, CDR2 FQNNGV. Trimming pared 5 bases from V and 0 bases from J, leaving 17 bases between. The receptor comes from a man aged 18 to 35 with type 1 diabetes. The chain combines TRBV11-2 with TRBJ2-1; D call uncertain. Material: naive CD4+ T cells from blood. The CDR3 is CASSGDRSTSSYNEQFF. The CDR3 nucleotides are TGTGCCAGCAGCGGAGACCGGTCGACAAGCTCCTACAATGAGCAGTTCTTC.